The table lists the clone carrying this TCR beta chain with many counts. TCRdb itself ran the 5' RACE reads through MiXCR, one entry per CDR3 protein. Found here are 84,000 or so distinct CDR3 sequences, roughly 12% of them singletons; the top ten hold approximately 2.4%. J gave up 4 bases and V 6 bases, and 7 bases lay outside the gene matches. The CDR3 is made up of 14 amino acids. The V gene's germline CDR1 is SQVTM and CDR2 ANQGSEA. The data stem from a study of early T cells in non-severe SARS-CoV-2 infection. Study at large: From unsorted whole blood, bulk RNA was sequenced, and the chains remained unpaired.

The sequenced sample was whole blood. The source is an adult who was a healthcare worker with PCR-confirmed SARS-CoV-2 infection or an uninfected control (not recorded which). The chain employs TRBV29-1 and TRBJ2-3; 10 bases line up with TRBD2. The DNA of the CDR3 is TGCAGCGTCCCAGCGGGAGGGAGTTCAGATACGCAGTATTTT. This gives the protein CSVPAGGSSDTQYF.